A selection of T cell receptor beta chains follows, all from one sample in a study of cytomegalovirus exposure and HLA in healthy donors. The method was immunoSEQ multiplex PCR; TCRdb's version includes in-frame clones alone and lacks a portion of them. Of roughly 130,000 clones listed, roughly 86% were seen once; the top ten hold roughly 0.5%. The source material was PBMCs. The origin of the receptors is a woman aged 40 to 49 in good health and CMV-seronegative. Each CDR3 is given with its conserved first and last residue. A D gene is named only where the DNA matches it firmly. The listing skips clone size in some rows; elsewhere it reads once, few, many or a size class.

D: TRBD1; size: NA; J: TRBJ1-4; V: TRBV4-1; DNA: TGCGCCAGCAGCCATCGGGACAGGGGGGCTAATGAAAAACTGTTTTTT; CDR3: CASSHRDRGANEKLFF
D: TRBD2; size: NA; J: TRBJ2-7; V: TRBV9; DNA: TGTGCCAGCAGCGAACGGCCACTAGCGTCCGGCCTCTACGAGCAGTACTTC; CDR3: CASSERPLASGLYEQYF
D: TRBD2; size: NA; J: TRBJ2-7; V: TRBV5-1; DNA: TGCGCCAGCAGCTTATCTAGCGGGGGCTCCTACGAGCAGTATTTC; CDR3: CASSLSSGGSYEQYF
D: TRBD2; size: NA; J: TRBJ2-1; V: TRBV27; DNA: TGTGCCAGCAGTTCCTTCGGACTAGCAGTCACCTACAATGAGCAGTTCTTC; CDR3: CASSSFGLAVTYNEQFF
D: NA; size: NA; J: TRBJ2-1; V: TRBV25-1; DNA: TGTGCCAGCAGTGATAACGACTACCCCTCCTACAATGAGCAGTTCTTC; CDR3: CASSDNDYPSYNEQFF
D: NA; size: NA; J: TRBJ2-3; V: TRBV7-9; DNA: TGTGCCAGCAGCTTTAGCGGTAGCACAGATACGCAGTATTTT; CDR3: CASSFSGSTDTQYF
D: NA; size: NA; J: TRBJ2-7; V: TRBV11-2; DNA: TGTGCCAGCAGCTTTACACAGCCCTACGAGCAGTACTTC; CDR3: CASSFTQPYEQYF
D: NA; size: NA; J: TRBJ2-7; V: TRBV18; DNA: TGTGCCAGCTCACCAGGGGCTAGCGTTAGTGCAGAGCAGTACTTC; CDR3: CASSPGASVSAEQYF
D: NA; size: NA; J: TRBJ1-4; V: TRBV7-2; DNA: TGTGCCAGTGTAACTGATCCAACTAATGAAAAACTGTTTTTT; CDR3: CASVTDPTNEKLFF
D: TRBD1; size: NA; J: TRBJ1-5; V: TRBV10-3; DNA: TGTGCCATCAGTGAGTCGACAGGGAATGGTCAGCCCCAGCATTTT; CDR3: CAISESTGNGQPQHF
D: NA; size: NA; J: TRBJ1-1; V: TRBV5-6; DNA: TGTGCCAGCAGCTTAATGGGGCCTGGTGAAGCTTTCTTT; CDR3: CASSLMGPGEAFF
D: NA; size: NA; J: TRBJ1-6; V: TRBV9; DNA: TGTGCCAGCAGCGTAGATGGTGAGGGAAATTCACCCCTCCACTTT; CDR3: CASSVDGEGNSPLHF
D: TRBD1; size: NA; J: TRBJ1-5; V: TRBV28; DNA: TGTGCCAGCCGACAGGGAATCAATCAGCCCCAGCATTTT; CDR3: CASRQGINQPQHF
D: TRBD1; size: NA; J: TRBJ1-3; V: TRBV7-9; DNA: TGTGCCAGCAGGTCAGACAGGGGCTCTGGAAACACCATATATTTT; CDR3: CASRSDRGSGNTIYF
D: TRBD2; size: NA; J: TRBJ2-1; V: TRBV7-9; DNA: TGTGCCAGCAGCCCCCCTTGGGGACTAGCGGGCAACAATGAGCAGTTCTTC; CDR3: CASSPPWGLAGNNEQFF
D: NA; size: NA; J: TRBJ1-2; V: TRBV28; DNA: TGTGCCAGCAGTTCGTCCGGGAGTTTATATGGCTACACCTTC; CDR3: CASSSSGSLYGYTF
D: NA; size: NA; J: TRBJ1-2; V: TRBV7-9; DNA: TGTGCCAGCAGCGTAAACAACAGGGCTGGCTATGGCTACACCTTC; CDR3: CASSVNNRAGYGYTF
D: NA; size: NA; J: TRBJ2-2; V: TRBV18; DNA: TGTGCCAGCTCACCACGAGACAGGATTAGGGCCGGGGAGCTGTTTTTT; CDR3: CASSPRDRIRAGELFF
D: TRBD1; size: NA; J: TRBJ1-5; V: TRBV5-8; DNA: TGTGCCAGCAGCTCGACAGGGGGCGGACAGCCCCAGCATTTT; CDR3: CASSSTGGGQPQHF
D: NA; size: NA; J: TRBJ1-5; V: TRBV28; DNA: TGTGCCAGCTTTTCGATAACATTTCCCGATACAGGGTTAGATCAGCCCCAGCATTTT; CDR3: CASFSITFPDTGLDQPQHF
D: TRBD2; size: once; J: TRBJ2-1; V: TRBV19; DNA: TGTGCCAGTAGTATAGATCGGGAGGCAGCAACGTTCTTC; CDR3: CASSIDREAATFF
D: NA; size: NA; J: TRBJ2-1; V: TRBV6-5; DNA: TGTGCCAGCAGTTACGGCCATGAGCAGTTCTTC; CDR3: CASSYGHEQFF
D: NA; size: NA; J: TRBJ2-1; V: TRBV28; DNA: TGTGCCAGCAGTTCTTTCAATGAGCAGTTCTTC; CDR3: CASSSFNEQFF
D: NA; size: NA; J: TRBJ1-2; V: TRBV10-2; DNA: TGCGCCAGCAGTGAGTCCGGGGGATTATGGGAGGGCTACACCTTC; CDR3: CASSESGGLWEGYTF
D: NA; size: NA; J: TRBJ2-7; V: TRBV5-4; DNA: TGTGCCAGCAGCTTCAGAGGAGGGTACGAGCAGTACTTC; CDR3: CASSFRGGYEQYF
D: TRBD2; size: NA; J: TRBJ2-1; V: TRBV27; DNA: TGTGCCAGCAGAACTAGCGGCTACAATGAGCAGTTCTTC; CDR3: CASRTSGYNEQFF
D: NA; size: NA; J: TRBJ1-1; V: TRBV27; DNA: TGTGCCAGCAATCCTCACGGGGGGACTGAAGCTTTCTTT; CDR3: CASNPHGGTEAFF
D: NA; size: NA; J: TRBJ2-6; V: TRBV7-6; DNA: TGTGCCAGCAGCTTAGAGGCAGGGACTGGGGCCAACGTCCTGACTTTC; CDR3: CASSLEAGTGANVLTF